This TCR beta chain was documented in a study of blood T cell repertoires in COVID-19. Only in-frame clones appear in the TCRdb table, and some are missing; sequencing was by immunoSEQ multiplex PCR. This sample has about 160,000 clones, with around 85% found just once. The CDR3 sequence is 15 residues long. V trimming: 6 bases; J trimming: 0 bases; junction bases outside the gene matches: 4. The V gene's germline CDR1 is MDHEN and CDR2 SYDVKM. The sequenced material came from peripheral blood. This TCR derives from a woman in her 70s with acute or convalescent COVID-19. V usage is TRBV28 and J usage is TRBJ2-7; 11 nucleotides match TRBD1. In DNA form, the CDR3 reads TGTGCCAGCAGCCGAGGACAGGGGGCCTCCTACGAGCAGTACTTC. As protein: CASSRGQGASYEQYF. The variable domain in full, completed from reference TRBV28 and TRBJ2-7, reads DVKVTQSSRYLVKRTGEKVFLECVQDMDHENMFWYRQDPGLGLRLIYFSYDVKMKEKGDIPEGYSVSREKKERFSLILESASTNQTSMYLCASSRGQGASYEQYFGPGTRLTVT.